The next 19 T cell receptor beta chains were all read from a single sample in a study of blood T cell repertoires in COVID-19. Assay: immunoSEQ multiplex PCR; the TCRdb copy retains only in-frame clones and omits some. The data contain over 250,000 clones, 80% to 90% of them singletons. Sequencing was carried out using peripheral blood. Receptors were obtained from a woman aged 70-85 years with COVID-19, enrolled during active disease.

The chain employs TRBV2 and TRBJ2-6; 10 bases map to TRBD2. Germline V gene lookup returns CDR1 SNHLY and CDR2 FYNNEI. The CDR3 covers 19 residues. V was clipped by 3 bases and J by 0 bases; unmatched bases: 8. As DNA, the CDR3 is TGTGCCAGCAGTGACCCCGGGACTAGCGTGTACTCTGGGGCCAACGTCCTGACTTTC. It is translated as CASSDPGTSVYSGANVLTF.

In nucleotides, the CDR3 is TGCAGTGCTAGTGACCGGGACAGGGGTATCGGGGAGCTGTTTTTT. Its translation is CSASDRDRGIGELFF. The V and J genes are TRBV20-1 and TRBJ2-2; 10 positions match TRBD1. The J segment lost 7 bases and the V segment lost 3 bases, leaving 8 bases of the junction unmatched. Germline CDR1 is DFQATT and CDR2 is SNEGSKA (reference sequence). This CDR3 is built from 15 residues.

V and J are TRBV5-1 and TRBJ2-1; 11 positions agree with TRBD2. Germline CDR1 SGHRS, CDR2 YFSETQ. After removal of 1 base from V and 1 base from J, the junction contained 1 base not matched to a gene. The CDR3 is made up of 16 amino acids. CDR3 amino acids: CASSLTSGGSYNEQFF. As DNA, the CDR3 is TGCGCCAGCAGCTTGACTAGCGGGGGATCCTACAATGAGCAGTTCTTC.

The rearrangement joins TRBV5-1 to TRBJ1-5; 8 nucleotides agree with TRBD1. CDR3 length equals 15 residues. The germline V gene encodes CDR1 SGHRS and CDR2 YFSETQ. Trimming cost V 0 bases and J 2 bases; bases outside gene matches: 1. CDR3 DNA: TGCGCCAGCAGCTTGGAGACAGGGGGCAATCAGCCCCAGCATTTT. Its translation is CASSLETGGNQPQHF.

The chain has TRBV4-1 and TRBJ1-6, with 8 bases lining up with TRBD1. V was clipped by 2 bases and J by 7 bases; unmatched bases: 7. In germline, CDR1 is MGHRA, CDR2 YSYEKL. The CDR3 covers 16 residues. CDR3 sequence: CASSQRQGARNSPLHF. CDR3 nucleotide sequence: TGCGCCAGCAGCCAAAGGCAGGGGGCGAGGAATTCACCCCTCCACTTT.

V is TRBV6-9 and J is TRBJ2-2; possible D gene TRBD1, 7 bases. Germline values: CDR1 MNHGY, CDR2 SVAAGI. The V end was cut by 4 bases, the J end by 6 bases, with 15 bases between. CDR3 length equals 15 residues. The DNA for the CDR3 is TGTGCCAGCAGTTCACGGCAGGGGGAGGCCGGGGAGCTGTTTTTT. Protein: CASSSRQGEAGELFF.

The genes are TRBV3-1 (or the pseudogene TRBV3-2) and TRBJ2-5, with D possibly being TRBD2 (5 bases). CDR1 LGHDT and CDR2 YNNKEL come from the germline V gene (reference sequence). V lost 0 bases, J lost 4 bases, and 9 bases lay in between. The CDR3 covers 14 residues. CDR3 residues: CASSQDRRGETQYF. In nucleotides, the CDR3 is TGTGCCAGCAGCCAAGACAGACGGGGAGAGACCCAGTACTTC.

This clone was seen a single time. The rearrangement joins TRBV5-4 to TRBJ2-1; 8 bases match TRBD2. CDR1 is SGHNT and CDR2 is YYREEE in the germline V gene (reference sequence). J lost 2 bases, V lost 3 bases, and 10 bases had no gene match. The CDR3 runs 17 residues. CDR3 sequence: CASSSVSAGATYNEQFF. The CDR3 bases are TGTGCCAGCAGCTCCGTCTCAGCGGGAGCGACCTACAATGAGCAGTTCTTC.

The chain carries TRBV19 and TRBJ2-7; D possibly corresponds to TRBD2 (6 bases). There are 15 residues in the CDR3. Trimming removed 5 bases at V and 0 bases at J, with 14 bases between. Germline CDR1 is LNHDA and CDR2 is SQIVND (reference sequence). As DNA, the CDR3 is TGTGCCAGTAGTCCTGCCGGGGGAAGCTCCTACGAGCAGTACTTC. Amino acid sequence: CASSPAGGSSYEQYF.

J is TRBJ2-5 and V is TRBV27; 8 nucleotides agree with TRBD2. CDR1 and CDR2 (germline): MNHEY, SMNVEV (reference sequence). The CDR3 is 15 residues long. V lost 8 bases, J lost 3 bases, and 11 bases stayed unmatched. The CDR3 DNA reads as TGTGCCAGCCACGGGGTCGGAGCGGGAGAAGAGACCCAGTACTTC. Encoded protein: CASHGVGAGEETQYF.

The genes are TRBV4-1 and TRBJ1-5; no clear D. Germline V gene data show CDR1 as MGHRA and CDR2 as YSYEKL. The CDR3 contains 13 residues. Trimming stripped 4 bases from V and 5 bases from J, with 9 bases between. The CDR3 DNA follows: TGCGCCAGCAGCCCTTCCCTGTATCAGCCCCAGCATTTT. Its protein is CASSPSLYQPQHF.

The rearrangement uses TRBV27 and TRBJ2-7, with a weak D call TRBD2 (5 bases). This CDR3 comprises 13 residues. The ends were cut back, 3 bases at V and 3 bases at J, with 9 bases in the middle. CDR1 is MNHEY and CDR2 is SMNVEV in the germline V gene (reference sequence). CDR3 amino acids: CASSLASRYEQYF. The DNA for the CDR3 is TGTGCCAGCAGTTTGGCTAGCCGCTACGAGCAGTACTTC.

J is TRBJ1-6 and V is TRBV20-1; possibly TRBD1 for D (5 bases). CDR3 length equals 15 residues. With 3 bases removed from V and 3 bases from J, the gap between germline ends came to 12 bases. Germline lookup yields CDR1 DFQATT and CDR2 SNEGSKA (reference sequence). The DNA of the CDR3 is TGCAGTGCTAGTAGGCAGGGTCTCTATAATTCACCCCTCCACTTT. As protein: CSASRQGLYNSPLHF.

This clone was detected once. The CDR3 DNA reads TGTGCCAGCAACGGGCAGGGGGGCAATCAGCCCCAGCATTTT. It translates to CASNGQGGNQPQHF. This chain connects TRBV2 to TRBJ1-5, with TRBD1 identical over 7 bases. This CDR3 spans 14 amino acids. Germline lookup yields CDR1 SNHLY and CDR2 FYNNEI. V gave up 7 bases and J gave up 2 bases; unmatched junction bases: 5.

Written as DNA, the CDR3 is TGTGCCTGGAGTGGAGGACTAGCGGGGTTTGAGCAGTTCTTC. Amino acids: CAWSGGLAGFEQFF. The chain has TRBV30 and TRBJ2-1; TRBD2 matches at 12 bases. After removal of 1 base from V and 9 bases from J, the junction contained 4 bases not matched to a gene. CDR1 and CDR2 from the germline V gene are GTSNPN and SVGIG (reference sequence). This CDR3 is 14 amino acids long. Looking up the rest from reference TRBV30 and TRBJ2-1 gives the full variable domain: SQTIHQWPATLVQPVGSPLSLECTVEGTSNPNLYWYRQAAGRGLQLLFYSVGIGQISSEVPQNLSASRPQDRQFILSSKKLLLSDSGFYLCAWSGGLAGFEQFFGPGTRLTVL.

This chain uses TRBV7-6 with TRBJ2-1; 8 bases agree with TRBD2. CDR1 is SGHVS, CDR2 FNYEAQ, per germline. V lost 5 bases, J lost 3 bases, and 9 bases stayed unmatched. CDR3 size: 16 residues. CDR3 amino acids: CASSPTMSGGYNEQFF. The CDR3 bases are TGTGCCAGCAGCCCAACTATGAGCGGGGGCTACAATGAGCAGTTCTTC.

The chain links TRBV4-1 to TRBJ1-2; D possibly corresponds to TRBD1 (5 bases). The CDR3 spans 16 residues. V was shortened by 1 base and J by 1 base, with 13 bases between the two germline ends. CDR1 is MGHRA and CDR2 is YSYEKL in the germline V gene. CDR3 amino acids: CASSQARQTFNYGYTF. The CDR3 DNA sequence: TGCGCCAGCAGCCAAGCTCGACAGACTTTTAACTATGGCTACACCTTC.

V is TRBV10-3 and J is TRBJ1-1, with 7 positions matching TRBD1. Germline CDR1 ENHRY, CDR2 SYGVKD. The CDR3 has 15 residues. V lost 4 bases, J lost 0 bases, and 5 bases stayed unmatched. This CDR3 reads CAISGGGQVNTEAFF. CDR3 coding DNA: TGTGCCATCAGTGGAGGAGGACAGGTGAACACTGAAGCTTTCTTT.

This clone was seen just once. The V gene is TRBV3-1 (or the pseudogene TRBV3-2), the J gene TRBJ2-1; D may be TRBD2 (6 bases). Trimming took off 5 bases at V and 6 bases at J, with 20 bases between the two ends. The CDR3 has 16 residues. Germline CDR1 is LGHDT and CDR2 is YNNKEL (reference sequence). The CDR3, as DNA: TGTGCCAGCAGCAACCGCGCAGCTCGGGGGATCAATGAGCAGTTCTTC. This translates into CASSNRAARGINEQFF.